These 5 T cell receptor beta chains were all obtained from the same sample, sequenced in a study of blood T cell repertoires in COVID-19. Method: immunoSEQ multiplex PCR; TCRdb's copy keeps in-frame clones and lacks some. The table lists about 100,000 clones, 90% to 95% of them singletons. Source material: peripheral blood. The source is a human donor in a cohort sampled during active COVID-19.

V is TRBV9 and J is TRBJ2-1, with D maybe TRBD2 (6 bases). The CDR3 runs 17 residues. V was shortened by 2 bases and J by 0 bases, with 15 bases between the two germline ends. Germline lookup yields CDR1 SGDLS and CDR2 YYNGEE. The chain's CDR3 is CASSVYSGSSSYNEQFF. CDR3 DNA: TGTGCCAGCAGCGTCTATTCCGGGAGCAGCTCCTACAATGAGCAGTTCTTC.

The chain combines TRBV3-1 (or the pseudogene TRBV3-2) with TRBJ2-5; D is undetermined. The CDR3 covers 12 residues. Germline V gene data show CDR1 as LGHDT and CDR2 as YNNKEL (reference sequence). Between the trimmed V and J ends, which lost 1 base and 5 bases, there was a span of 5 bases. The CDR3 is CASSQVGETQYF. The CDR3 DNA reads TGTGCCAGCAGCCAAGTCGGGGAGACCCAGTACTTC.

The CDR3 is CASSPPSQSYEQYF. DNA of the CDR3: TGTGCCAGCTCACCACCTTCACAGTCCTACGAGCAGTACTTC. The genes are TRBV18 and TRBJ2-7, with unresolved D. In germline, CDR1 is KGHSH, CDR2 LQKENI. CDR3 length: 14 amino acids. Trimming took off 0 bases at V and 1 base at J, with 7 bases between the two ends.

The rearrangement uses TRBV27 and TRBJ2-1, with a tentative D call TRBD1 (6 bases). Germline lookup yields CDR1 MNHEY and CDR2 SMNVEV (reference sequence). Trimming stripped 7 bases from V and 7 bases from J, with 17 bases between. The CDR3 covers 14 residues. Written as DNA, the CDR3 is TGTGCCAGCACCGAAAACAGGGAAAAAAATGAGCAGTTCTTC. Protein: CASTENREKNEQFF.

The chain carries TRBV7-9 and TRBJ2-3, with a tentative D call TRBD2 (6 bases). This CDR3 comprises 13 residues. V gave up 0 bases and J gave up 11 bases, with 12 bases separating them. Germline CDR1 reads SEHNR; CDR2 reads FQNEAQ (reference sequence). The CDR3 DNA follows: TGTGCCAGCAGCTTAGCGGGGGGTCGCGGGCAGTATTTT. Amino acids: CASSLAGGRGQYF.